This TCR beta chain was identified during a study of T cells in Graves' hyperthyroidism and ophthalmopathy. From RNA transcripts, TCR beta CDR3 regions were amplified. RT-PCR in the first round (using the HTBI primer set) targeted the TCR CDR3. TCRdb reprocessed the multiplex PCR reads with MiXCR, giving one entry per CDR3 protein. The sample carries approximately 95,000 distinct CDR3 sequences, about 37% recorded once. Unmatched junction bases numbered 11, after V lost 5 bases and J lost 3 bases. The CDR3 consists of 17 residues. The study's findings and limits: Ophthalmopathy and stable hyperthyroidism were told apart by a 13 V-J model. Most clonotypes expanded in the thyroid (above 0.001) were also present in blood.

Newly diagnosed patients aged 18 to 65 had hyperthyroidism of under 2 months' duration. Diagnosis rested on symptoms, serum thyroxine and TRAb, thyroid ultrasound, and orbital computed tomography. This clonotype was seen just once. Antigen: not known. The receptor was isolated from a woman under 40 with Graves' hyperthyroidism. The gene calls are TRBV12-3 or TRBV12-4 and TRBJ1-4; 8 nucleotides agree with TRBD1. Sequences were obtained from peripheral blood or thyroid tissue (not recorded which). The CDR3 loop reads CASSRDRNTEANEKLFF. DNA of the CDR3: TGTGCCAGCAGTAGGGACAGGAACACTGAAGCTAATGAAAAACTGTTTTTT.